Included here is one T cell receptor beta chain sequence, with context. Possible read error: a much larger clone is one base away. The data were taken from a study of blood T cells in healthy people across ages. Using a J-beta primer mix together with a sample-barcoded 5' primer, a second PCR was run for roughly 6 to 12 cycles. TCRdb called the 5' RACE reads again in MiXCR, with one record for every CDR3 protein. The sample contains 550,000 to 650,000 distinct CDR3 sequences, 25% to 35% of which appear only once. Trimming pared 4 bases from V and 1 base from J, leaving 13 bases between. The CDR3 covers 15 residues. Germline V gene lookup returns CDR1 DFQATT and CDR2 SNEGSKA (reference sequence). In addition, the sample was reused for a study of T cells of mothers and their children.

The sequenced sample consisted of blood. J is TRBJ2-2 and V is TRBV20-1; D is uncertain. The sequence was obtained from a boy between 2 and 10 years old in good health. The CDR3 nucleotides read TGCAGTGCTAAAAAAGACAAGGGGAACACCGGGGAGCTGTTTTTT. It is translated as CSAKKDKGNTGELFF.